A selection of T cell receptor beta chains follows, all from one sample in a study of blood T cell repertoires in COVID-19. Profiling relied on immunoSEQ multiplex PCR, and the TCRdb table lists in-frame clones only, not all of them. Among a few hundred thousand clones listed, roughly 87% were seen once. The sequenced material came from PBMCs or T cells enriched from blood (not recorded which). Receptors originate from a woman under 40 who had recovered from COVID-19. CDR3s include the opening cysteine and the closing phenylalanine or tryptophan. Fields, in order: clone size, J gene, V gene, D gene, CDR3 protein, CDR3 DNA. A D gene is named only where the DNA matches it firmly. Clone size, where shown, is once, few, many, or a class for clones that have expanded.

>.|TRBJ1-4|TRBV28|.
CASIPGGGSLGSEKLFF
TGTGCCAGCATCCCCGGGGGGGGATCTTTGGGGTCTGAAAAACTGTTTTTT
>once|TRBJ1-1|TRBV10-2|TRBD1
CASRIIGTGRSNTEAFF
TGCGCCAGCAGGATAATCGGGACAGGTCGATCTAACACTGAAGCTTTCTTT
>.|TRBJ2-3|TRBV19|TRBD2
CATAAWAGGYTDTQYF
TGTGCCACCGCCGCATGGGCGGGAGGGTACACAGATACGCAGTATTTT
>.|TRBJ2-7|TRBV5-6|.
CASSWKGSYEQYF
TGTGCCAGCAGCTGGAAGGGGTCCTACGAGCAGTACTTC
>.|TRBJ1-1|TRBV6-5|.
CASSLARNTEAFF
TGTGCCAGCAGTTTAGCCAGGAACACTGAAGCTTTCTTT
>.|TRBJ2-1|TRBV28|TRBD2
CASSYPGLAGAGNEQFF
TGTGCCAGCAGCTACCCGGGACTAGCGGGAGCTGGGAATGAGCAGTTCTTC
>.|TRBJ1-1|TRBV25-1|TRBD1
CASSARQGRFTEAFF
TGTGCCAGCAGCGCGAGACAGGGGCGTTTTACTGAAGCTTTCTTT
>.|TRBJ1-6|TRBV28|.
CASSLFPRLSYNSPLHF
TGTGCCAGCAGTTTATTCCCCAGACTTAGCTATAATTCACCCCTCCACTTT
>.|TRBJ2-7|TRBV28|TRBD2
CASIGGGRAGEQYF
TGTGCCAGCATTGGTGGCGGGAGGGCCGGCGAGCAGTACTTC
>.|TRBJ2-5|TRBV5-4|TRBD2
CASSRNGLAGGGETQYF
TGTGCCAGCAGCCGAAATGGACTAGCGGGGGGAGGAGAGACCCAGTACTTC
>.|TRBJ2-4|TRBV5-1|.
CASSLASGPISIQYF
TGCGCCAGCAGCTTGGCCTCAGGCCCCATAAGCATTCAGTACTTC
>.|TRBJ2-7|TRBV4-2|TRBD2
CASSQRTSGVYEQYF
TGTGCCAGCAGCCAGAGGACTAGCGGGGTCTACGAGCAGTACTTC
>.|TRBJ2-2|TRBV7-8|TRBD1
CASSLGQGVTGELFF
TGTGCCAGCAGCTTAGGACAGGGGGTCACCGGGGAGCTGTTTTTT
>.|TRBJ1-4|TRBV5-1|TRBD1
CASSFTGGPNEKLFF
TGCGCCAGCAGCTTCACAGGGGGCCCTAATGAAAAACTGTTTTTT
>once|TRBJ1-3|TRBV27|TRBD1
CASSLHRGGNTIYF
TGTGCCAGCAGTTTGCACAGGGGGGGAAACACCATATATTTT
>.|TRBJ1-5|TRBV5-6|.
CASTPRTDSNQPQHF
TGTGCCAGCACCCCCAGGACAGATAGCAATCAGCCCCAGCATTTT
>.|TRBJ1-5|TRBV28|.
CASRGAHQPQHF
TGTGCCAGCAGAGGGGCCCATCAGCCCCAGCATTTT
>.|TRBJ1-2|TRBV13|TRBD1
CASSPRGQGSNYGYTF
TGTGCCAGCAGCCCCAGGGGACAGGGATCTAACTATGGCTACACCTTC
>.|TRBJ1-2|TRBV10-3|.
CAISASTGYYGYTF
TGTGCCATCAGTGCCTCAACGGGTTACTATGGCTACACCTTC
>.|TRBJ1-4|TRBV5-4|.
CASSAGTDSLNEKLFF
TGTGCCAGCAGCGCAGGAACGGACAGTCTTAATGAAAAACTGTTTTTT
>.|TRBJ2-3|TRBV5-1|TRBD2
CASSLGASGFTDTQYF
TGCGCCAGCAGCTTGGGTGCTAGCGGGTTCACAGATACGCAGTATTTT
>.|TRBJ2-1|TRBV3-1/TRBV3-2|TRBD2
CASSQLAGGQVSYYEQFF
TGTGCCAGCAGCCAGTTAGCGGGGGGGCAAGTTTCATATTATGAGCAGTTCTTC
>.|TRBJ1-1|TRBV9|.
CASSVGGGLNTEAFF
TGTGCCAGCAGCGTAGGTGGAGGGCTGAACACTGAAGCTTTCTTT
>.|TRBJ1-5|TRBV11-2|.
CASSLDTGGQPQHF
TGTGCCAGCAGCTTAGATACCGGGGGTCAGCCCCAGCATTTT
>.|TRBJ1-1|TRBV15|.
CATSRDRWRGHTEAFF
TGTGCCACCAGCAGAGATAGGTGGAGGGGTCACACTGAAGCTTTCTTT
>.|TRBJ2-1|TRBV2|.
CASSVPGGAFF
TGTGCCAGCAGTGTCCCCGGGGGTGCGTTCTTC
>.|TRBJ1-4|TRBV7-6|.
CASSDSLTEKLFF
TGTGCCAGCAGCGACAGTTTAACTGAAAAACTGTTTTTT
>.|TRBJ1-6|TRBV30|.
CAWTPQHNSPLHF
TGTGCCTGGACCCCACAGCATAATTCACCCCTCCACTTT
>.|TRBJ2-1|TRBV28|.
CASSNRKVSYNEQFF
TGTGCCAGCAGTAACAGAAAGGTGTCCTACAATGAGCAGTTCTTC
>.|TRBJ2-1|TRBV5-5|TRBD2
CASSLHASGTSSYNEQFF
TGTGCCAGCAGCTTGCATGCTAGCGGGACCAGCTCCTACAATGAGCAGTTCTTC
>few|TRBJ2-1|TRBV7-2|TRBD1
CASSPGQGNNEQFF
TGTGCCAGCAGCCCGGGACAGGGCAACAATGAGCAGTTCTTC
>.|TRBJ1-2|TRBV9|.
CASSAGSTGYGYTF
TGTGCCAGCAGCGCGGGGTCTACTGGATATGGCTACACCTTC
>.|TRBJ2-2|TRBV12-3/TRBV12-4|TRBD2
CASSKRLARELFF
TGTGCCAGCAGTAAACGACTAGCCCGGGAGCTGTTTTTT
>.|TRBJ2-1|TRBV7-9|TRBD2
CASSLGTSDHNEQFF
TGTGCCAGCAGCCTGGGGACTAGCGATCACAATGAGCAGTTCTTC
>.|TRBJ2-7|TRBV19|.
CASSIWETGRIYEQYF
TGTGCCAGTAGTATTTGGGAGACAGGGAGGATCTACGAGCAGTACTTC
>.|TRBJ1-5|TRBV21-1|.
CASSLGGQGEGNQPQHF
TGTGCCAGCAGCCTAGGGGGACAGGGTGAGGGCAATCAGCCCCAGCATTTT